This is a list of T cell receptor beta chains from one sample in a study of T cells in localized non-small cell lung cancer. Assay used: immunoSEQ multiplex PCR; TCRdb lists only in-frame clones, some missing. This table has thousands of clones, 25% to 30% appearing once. Sequenced material: normal lung tissue next to the tumor, taken before any cancer treatment. These receptors came from a man between 40 and 69 years old with stage II squamous cell lung carcinoma. The CDR3 runs from the conserved cysteine through the conserved F or W. Fields, in order: V gene, J gene, D gene, clone size, CDR3 protein, CDR3 DNA. A D gene is named only where the DNA matches it firmly. Some rows have no size entry. The others give once, few or many, or a class for an expanded clone.

V: TRBV11-3; J: TRBJ1-2; D: TRBD1; size: few; CDR3: CASSPWRQGAKFNYGYTF; DNA: TGTGCCAGCAGCCCCTGGCGACAGGGGGCAAAGTTTAACTATGGCTACACCTTC
V: TRBV19; J: TRBJ2-5; D: -; size: -; CDR3: CASSIQGYETQYF; DNA: TGTGCCAGTAGTATACAGGGCTACGAGACCCAGTACTTC
V: TRBV2; J: TRBJ2-7; D: -; size: -; CDR3: CASTPIGGAEQYF; DNA: TGTGCCAGCACTCCGATCGGTGGCGCCGAGCAGTACTTC
V: TRBV6-8; J: TRBJ2-7; D: -; size: few; CDR3: CASSDMSGRSYEQYF; DNA: TGTGCCAGCAGTGATATGAGCGGACGCTCCTACGAGCAGTACTTC
V: TRBV19; J: TRBJ2-2; D: -; size: -; CDR3: CASREGSKSSNTGELFF; DNA: TGTGCCAGTAGAGAAGGCAGCAAGAGTTCGAACACCGGGGAGCTGTTTTTT
V: TRBV11-3; J: TRBJ2-7; D: TRBD1; size: medium-sized; CDR3: CASSLSLQGAAEYEQYF; DNA: TGTGCCAGCAGCTTGTCCCTACAGGGGGCCGCGGAGTACGAGCAGTACTTC
V: TRBV6-8; J: TRBJ2-5; D: -; size: -; CDR3: CASSYGGGAETQYF; DNA: TGTGCCAGCAGTTACGGTGGAGGGGCCGAGACCCAGTACTTC
V: TRBV19; J: TRBJ2-2; D: -; size: once; CDR3: CASSSGESDTGELFF; DNA: TGTGCCAGTAGTTCAGGGGAATCGGACACCGGGGAGCTGTTTTTT
V: TRBV11-3; J: TRBJ2-1; D: TRBD1; size: -; CDR3: CASSKQRGQGANEQFF; DNA: TGTGCCAGCAGCAAACAACGCGGACAGGGGGCCAATGAGCAGTTCTTC
V: TRBV28; J: TRBJ2-3; D: -; size: large; CDR3: CASSSSGITDTQYF; DNA: TGTGCCAGCAGTTCCTCAGGGATTACAGATACGCAGTATTTT
V: TRBV4-1; J: TRBJ2-7; D: TRBD2; size: few; CDR3: CASSQDSGGGGYEQYF; DNA: TGCGCCAGCAGCCAAGATTCTGGCGGGGGGGGATACGAGCAGTACTTC
V: TRBV9; J: TRBJ2-7; D: TRBD1; size: few; CDR3: CASSGTGYDYEQYF; DNA: TGTGCCAGCAGTGGGACAGGTTATGACTACGAGCAGTACTTC
V: TRBV10-3; J: TRBJ1-2; D: -; size: medium-sized; CDR3: CAISESMNYGYTF; DNA: TGTGCCATCAGTGAGTCTATGAACTATGGCTACACCTTC
V: TRBV19; J: TRBJ1-1; D: -; size: -; CDR3: CASSPRARMNTEAFF; DNA: TGTGCCAGTAGTCCAAGGGCACGGATGAACACTGAAGCTTTCTTT
V: TRBV7-2; J: TRBJ2-1; D: -; size: medium-sized; CDR3: CASELSSYNEQFF; DNA: TGTGCCAGCGAGCTATCCTCCTACAATGAGCAGTTCTTC
V: TRBV23-1; J: TRBJ2-7; D: TRBD1; size: -; CDR3: CASSLGTDYEQYF; DNA: TGCGCCAGCAGTCTTGGGACAGACTACGAGCAGTACTTC
V: TRBV10-3; J: TRBJ2-5; D: TRBD1; size: -; CDR3: CAISGTGDLETQYF; DNA: TGTGCCATCAGTGGGACAGGGGACCTAGAGACCCAGTACTTC
V: TRBV6-8; J: TRBJ2-1; D: TRBD2; size: -; CDR3: CASSRAGTSALNEQFF; DNA: TGTGCCAGCAGCCGAGCCGGGACTAGCGCCCTCAATGAGCAGTTCTTC
V: TRBV28; J: TRBJ2-7; D: -; size: few; CDR3: CASRVGRYEQYF; DNA: TGTGCCAGCAGGGTGGGGCGATACGAGCAGTACTTC
V: TRBV28; J: TRBJ2-1; D: -; size: -; CDR3: CASSLLADKEQFF; DNA: TGTGCCAGCAGTTTGCTCGCTGACAAGGAGCAGTTCTTC
V: TRBV6-8; J: TRBJ1-4; D: -; size: few; CDR3: CAISIGGDEKLFF; DNA: TGTGCCATCAGTATTGGGGGGGATGAAAAACTGTTTTTT
V: TRBV28; J: TRBJ1-2; D: TRBD1; size: -; CDR3: CASTGQGTYGYTF; DNA: TGTGCCAGCACTGGACAGGGAACCTATGGCTACACCTTC
V: TRBV11-1; J: TRBJ2-2; D: TRBD1; size: -; CDR3: CASSSAGTGPGELFF; DNA: TGTGCCAGCAGCTCAGCCGGGACAGGGCCCGGGGAGCTGTTTTTT
V: TRBV19; J: TRBJ2-5; D: TRBD2; size: -; CDR3: CASSIGASGRGETQYF; DNA: TGTGCCAGTAGTATAGGGGCTAGCGGGAGAGGAGAGACCCAGTACTTC
V: TRBV6-8; J: TRBJ2-2; D: -; size: -; CDR3: CASSERSEGAGELFF; DNA: TGTGCCAGCAGTGAGAGGAGCGAGGGGGCCGGGGAGCTGTTTTTT
V: TRBV28; J: TRBJ2-5; D: TRBD2; size: -; CDR3: CASSLAGVGETQYF; DNA: TGTGCCAGCAGTTTAGCGGGAGTAGGGGAGACCCAGTACTTC
V: TRBV9; J: TRBJ2-7; D: TRBD2; size: medium-sized; CDR3: CASSATSGGYEQYF; DNA: TGTGCCAGCAGCGCGACTAGCGGGGGGTACGAGCAGTACTTC
V: TRBV11-3; J: TRBJ2-1; D: TRBD2; size: few; CDR3: CASSRTGLAGIQYNEQFF; DNA: TGTGCCAGCAGCCGGACGGGACTAGCGGGGATACAATACAATGAGCAGTTCTTC
V: TRBV6-8; J: TRBJ2-2; D: TRBD2; size: -; CDR3: CAISLTSGSRAINTGELFF; DNA: TGTGCCATCAGCCTGACTAGCGGGAGTAGGGCAATTAACACCGGGGAGCTGTTTTTT
V: TRBV30; J: TRBJ1-5; D: -; size: -; CDR3: CAWSGFEDQPQHF; DNA: TGTGCCTGGAGTGGGTTCGAGGATCAGCCCCAGCATTTT
V: TRBV29-1; J: TRBJ1-4; D: TRBD1; size: -; CDR3: CSVRDRGRAGEKLFF; DNA: TGCAGCGTTAGGGACAGGGGGCGTGCAGGCGAAAAACTGTTTTTT
V: TRBV12-5; J: TRBJ2-3; D: TRBD1; size: -; CDR3: CASGSGQGPTSTDTQYF; DNA: TGTGCTAGTGGTTCCGGACAGGGGCCAACTAGCACAGATACGCAGTATTTT
V: TRBV30; J: TRBJ2-2; D: -; size: once; CDR3: CAWSVQRGRDTGELFF; DNA: TGTGCCTGGAGTGTACAAAGGGGCCGGGACACCGGGGAGCTGTTTTTT